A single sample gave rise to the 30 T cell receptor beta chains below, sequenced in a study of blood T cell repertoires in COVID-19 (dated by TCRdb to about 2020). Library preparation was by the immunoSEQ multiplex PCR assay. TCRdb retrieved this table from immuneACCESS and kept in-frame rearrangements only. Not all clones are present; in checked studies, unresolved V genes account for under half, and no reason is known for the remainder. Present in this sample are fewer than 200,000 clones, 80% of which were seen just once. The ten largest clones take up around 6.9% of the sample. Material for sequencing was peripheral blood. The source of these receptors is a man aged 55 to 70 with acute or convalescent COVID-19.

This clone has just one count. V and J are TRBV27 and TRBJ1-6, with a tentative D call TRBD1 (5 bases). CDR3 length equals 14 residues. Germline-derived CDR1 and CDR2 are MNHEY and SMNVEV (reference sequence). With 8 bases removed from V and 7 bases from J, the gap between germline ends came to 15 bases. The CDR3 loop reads CASRRDSTNSPLHF. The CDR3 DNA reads TGTGCCAGCCGAAGGGACTCGACCAATTCACCCCTCCACTTT.

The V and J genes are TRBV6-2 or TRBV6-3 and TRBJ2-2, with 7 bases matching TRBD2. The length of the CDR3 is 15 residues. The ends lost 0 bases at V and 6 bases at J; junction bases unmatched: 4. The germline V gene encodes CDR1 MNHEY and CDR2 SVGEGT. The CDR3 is CASSYSGGVPGELFF. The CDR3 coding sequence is TGTGCCAGCAGTTACTCGGGAGGGGTACCCGGGGAGCTGTTTTTT.

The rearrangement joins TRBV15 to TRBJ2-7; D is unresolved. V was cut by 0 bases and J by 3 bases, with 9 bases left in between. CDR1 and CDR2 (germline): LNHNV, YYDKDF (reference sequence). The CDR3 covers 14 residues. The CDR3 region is CATSRDGHHYEQYF. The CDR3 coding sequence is TGTGCCACCAGCAGAGATGGCCATCACTACGAGCAGTACTTC.

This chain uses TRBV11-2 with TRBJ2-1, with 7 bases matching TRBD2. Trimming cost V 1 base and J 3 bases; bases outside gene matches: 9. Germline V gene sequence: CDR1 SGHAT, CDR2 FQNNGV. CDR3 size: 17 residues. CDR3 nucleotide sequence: TGTGCCAGCAGCTTAGTCGGGGTTGCGGGAGACTACAATGAGCAGTTCTTC. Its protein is CASSLVGVAGDYNEQFF.

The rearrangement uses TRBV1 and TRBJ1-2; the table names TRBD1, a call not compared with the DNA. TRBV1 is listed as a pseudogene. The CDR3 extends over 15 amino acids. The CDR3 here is CTSSQDPAVQGANTF. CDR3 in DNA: TGCACCAGCAGCCAAGATCCGGCCGTACAGGGCGCGAACACCTTC.

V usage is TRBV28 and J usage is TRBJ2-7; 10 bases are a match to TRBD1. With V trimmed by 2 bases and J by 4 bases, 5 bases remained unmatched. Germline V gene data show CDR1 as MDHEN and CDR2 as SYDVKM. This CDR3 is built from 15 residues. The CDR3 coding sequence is TGTGCCAGCAGTTTAGAGGACAGGGGGGGATACGAGCAGTACTTC. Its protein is CASSLEDRGGYEQYF. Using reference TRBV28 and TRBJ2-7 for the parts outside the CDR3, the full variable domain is DVKVTQSSRYLVKRTGEKVFLECVQDMDHENMFWYRQDPGLGLRLIYFSYDVKMKEKGDIPEGYSVSREKKERFSLILESASTNQTSMYLCASSLEDRGGYEQYFGPGTRLTVT.

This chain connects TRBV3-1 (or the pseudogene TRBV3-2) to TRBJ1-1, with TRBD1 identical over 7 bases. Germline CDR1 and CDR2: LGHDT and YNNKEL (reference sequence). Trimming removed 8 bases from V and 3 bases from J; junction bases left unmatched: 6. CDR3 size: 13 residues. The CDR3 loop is CASGGRGYTEAFF. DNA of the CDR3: TGTGCCAGCGGAGGCAGGGGGTACACTGAAGCTTTCTTT.

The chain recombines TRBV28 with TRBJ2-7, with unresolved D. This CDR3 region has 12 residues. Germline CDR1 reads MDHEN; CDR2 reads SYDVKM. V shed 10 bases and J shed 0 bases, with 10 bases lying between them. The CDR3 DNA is TGTGCCACCCGTTATAGCTCCTACGAGCAGTACTTC. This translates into CATRYSSYEQYF.

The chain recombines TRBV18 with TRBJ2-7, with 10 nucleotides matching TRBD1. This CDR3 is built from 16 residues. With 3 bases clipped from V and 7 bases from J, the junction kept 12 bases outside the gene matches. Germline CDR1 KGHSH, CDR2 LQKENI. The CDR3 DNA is TGTGCCAGCTCACCCCCCGGGACAGGGGCCATCTTAGAGCAGTACTTC. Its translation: CASSPPGTGAILEQYF.

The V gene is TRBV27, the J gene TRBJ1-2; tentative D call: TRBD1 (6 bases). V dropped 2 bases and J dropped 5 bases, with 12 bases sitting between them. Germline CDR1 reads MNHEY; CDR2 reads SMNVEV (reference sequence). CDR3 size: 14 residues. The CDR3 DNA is TGTGCCAGCAGTTTAAGGGGGGGCGCTTATGGCTACACCTTC. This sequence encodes CASSLRGGAYGYTF.

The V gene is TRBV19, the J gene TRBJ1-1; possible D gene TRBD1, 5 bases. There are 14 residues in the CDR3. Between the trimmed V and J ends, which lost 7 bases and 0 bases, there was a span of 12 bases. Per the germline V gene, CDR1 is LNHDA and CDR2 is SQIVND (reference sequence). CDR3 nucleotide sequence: TGTGCCAGTACCTCAAACAGGTTGAACACTGAAGCTTTCTTT. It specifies CASTSNRLNTEAFF.

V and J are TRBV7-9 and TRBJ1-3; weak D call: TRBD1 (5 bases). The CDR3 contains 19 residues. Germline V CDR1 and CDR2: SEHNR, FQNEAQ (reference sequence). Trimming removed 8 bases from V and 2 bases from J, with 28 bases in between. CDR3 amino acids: CASGSWENVAGRPGNTIYF. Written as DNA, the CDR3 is TGTGCCAGCGGCTCTTGGGAAAACGTAGCAGGGAGGCCTGGAAACACCATATATTTT.

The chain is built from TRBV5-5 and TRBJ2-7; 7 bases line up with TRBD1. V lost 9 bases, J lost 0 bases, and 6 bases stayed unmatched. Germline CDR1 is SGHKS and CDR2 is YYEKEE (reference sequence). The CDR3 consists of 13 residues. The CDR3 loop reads CATTRDSSYEQYF. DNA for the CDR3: TGTGCCACCACTCGGGACAGCTCCTACGAGCAGTACTTC. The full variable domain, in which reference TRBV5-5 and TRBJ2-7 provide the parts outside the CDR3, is DAGVTQSPTHLIKTRGQQVTLRCSPISGHKSVSWYQQVLGQGPQFIFQYYEKEERGRGNFPDRFSARQFPNYSSELNVNALLLGDSALYLCATTRDSSYEQYFGPGTRLTVT.

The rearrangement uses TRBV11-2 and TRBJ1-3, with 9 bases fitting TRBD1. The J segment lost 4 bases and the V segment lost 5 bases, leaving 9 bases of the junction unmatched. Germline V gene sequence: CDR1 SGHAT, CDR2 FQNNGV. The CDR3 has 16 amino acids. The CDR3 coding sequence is TGTGCCAGCAGCGTACCGGGACAGGGCCCAGGAAACACCATATATTTT. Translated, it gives CASSVPGQGPGNTIYF.

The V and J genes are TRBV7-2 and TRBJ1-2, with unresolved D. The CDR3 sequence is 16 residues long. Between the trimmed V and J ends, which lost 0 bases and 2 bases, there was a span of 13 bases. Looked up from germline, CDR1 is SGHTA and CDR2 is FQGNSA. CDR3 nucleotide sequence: TGTGCCAGCAGCTTAGCGTCTAGGTTTTCCAACTATGGCTACACCTTC. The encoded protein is CASSLASRFSNYGYTF.

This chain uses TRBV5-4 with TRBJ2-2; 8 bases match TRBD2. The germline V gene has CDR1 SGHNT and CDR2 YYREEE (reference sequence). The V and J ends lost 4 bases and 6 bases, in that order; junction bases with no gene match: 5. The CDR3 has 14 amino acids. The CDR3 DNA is TGTGCCAGCAGCACCGGACTAGCCCCCGGGGAGCTGTTTTTT. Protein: CASSTGLAPGELFF.

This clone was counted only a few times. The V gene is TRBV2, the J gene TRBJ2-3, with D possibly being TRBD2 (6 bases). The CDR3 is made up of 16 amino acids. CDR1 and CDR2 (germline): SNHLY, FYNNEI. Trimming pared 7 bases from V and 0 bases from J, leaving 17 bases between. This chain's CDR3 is CASISGTRRSTDTQYF. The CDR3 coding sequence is TGTGCCAGCATATCCGGGACTCGACGAAGCACAGATACGCAGTATTTT.

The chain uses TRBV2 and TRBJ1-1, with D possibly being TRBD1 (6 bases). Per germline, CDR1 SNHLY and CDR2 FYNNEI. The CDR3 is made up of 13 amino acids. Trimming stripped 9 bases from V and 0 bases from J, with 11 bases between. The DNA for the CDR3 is TGTGCCAGTTCACACAGGGTGAACACTGAAGCTTTCTTT. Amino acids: CASSHRVNTEAFF.

CDR3 in DNA: TGTGCCAGCTCACCTCCACAGGGAAACAATGAGCAGTTCTTC. Its translation: CASSPPQGNNEQFF. The rearrangement joins TRBV18 to TRBJ2-1; D may be TRBD1 (6 bases). V was clipped by 3 bases and J by 5 bases, with 11 bases between them. The CDR3 consists of 14 residues. Germline-derived CDR1 and CDR2 are KGHSH and LQKENI.

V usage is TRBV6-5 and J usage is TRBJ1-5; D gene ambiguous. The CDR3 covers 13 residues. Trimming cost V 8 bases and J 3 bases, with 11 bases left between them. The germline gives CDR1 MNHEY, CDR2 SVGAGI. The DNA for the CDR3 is TGTGCCAGCGCAGTAACATTCAATCAGCCCCAGCATTTT. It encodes CASAVTFNQPQHF.

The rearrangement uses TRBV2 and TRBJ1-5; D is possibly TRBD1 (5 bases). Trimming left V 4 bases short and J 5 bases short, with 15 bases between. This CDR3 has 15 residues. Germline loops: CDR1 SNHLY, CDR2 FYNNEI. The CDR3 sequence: CASSALTGTHQPQHF. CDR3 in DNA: TGTGCCAGCAGTGCCTTAACAGGAACCCATCAGCCCCAGCATTTT.

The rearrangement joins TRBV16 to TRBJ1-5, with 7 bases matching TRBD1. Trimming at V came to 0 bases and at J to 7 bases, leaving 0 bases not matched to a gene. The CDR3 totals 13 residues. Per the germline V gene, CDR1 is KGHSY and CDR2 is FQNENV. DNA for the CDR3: TGTGCCAGCAGCCAATCAGGGGGCCAGCCCCAGCATTTT. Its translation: CASSQSGGQPQHF.

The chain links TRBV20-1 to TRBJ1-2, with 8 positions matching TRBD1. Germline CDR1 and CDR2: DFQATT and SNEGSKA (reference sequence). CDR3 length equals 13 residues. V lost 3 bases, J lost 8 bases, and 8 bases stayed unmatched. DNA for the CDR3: TGCAGTGCTAGTGCCGGACAGGGTGGAGGCTACACCTTC. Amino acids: CSASAGQGGGYTF.

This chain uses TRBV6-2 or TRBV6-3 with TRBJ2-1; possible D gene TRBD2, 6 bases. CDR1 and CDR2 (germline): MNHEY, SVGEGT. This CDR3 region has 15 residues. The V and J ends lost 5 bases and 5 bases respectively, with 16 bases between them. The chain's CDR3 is CASSPFRRGNNEQFF. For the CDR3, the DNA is TGTGCCAGCAGTCCCTTTAGACGGGGGAACAATGAGCAGTTCTTC.

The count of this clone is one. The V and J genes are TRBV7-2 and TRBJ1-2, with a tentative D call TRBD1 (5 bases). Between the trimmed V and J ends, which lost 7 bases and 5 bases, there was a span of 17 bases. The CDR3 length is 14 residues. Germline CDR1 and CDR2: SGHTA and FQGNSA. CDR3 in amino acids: CASTPGQGFYGYTF. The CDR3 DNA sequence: TGTGCCAGCACCCCCGGGCAGGGCTTTTATGGCTACACCTTC.

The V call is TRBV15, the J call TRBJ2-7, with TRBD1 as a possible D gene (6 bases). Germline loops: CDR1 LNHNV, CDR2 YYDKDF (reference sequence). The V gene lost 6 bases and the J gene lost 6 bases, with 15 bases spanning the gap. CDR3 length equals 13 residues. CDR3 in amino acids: CATSPKQGTEQYF. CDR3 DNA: TGTGCCACCAGTCCCAAACAGGGTACCGAGCAGTACTTC.

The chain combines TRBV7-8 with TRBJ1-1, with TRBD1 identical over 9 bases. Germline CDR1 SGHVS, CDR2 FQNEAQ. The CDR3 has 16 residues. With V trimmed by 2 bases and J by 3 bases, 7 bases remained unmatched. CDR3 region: CASSLRTGAWDTEAFF. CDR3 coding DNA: TGTGCCAGCAGCTTACGGACAGGGGCATGGGACACTGAAGCTTTCTTT. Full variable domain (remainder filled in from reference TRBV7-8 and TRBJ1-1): GAGVSQSPRYKVAKRGQDVALRCDPISGHVSLFWYQQALGQGPEFLTYFQNEAQLDKSGLPSDRFFAERPEGSVSTLKIQRTQQEDSAVYLCASSLRTGAWDTEAFFGQGTRLTVV.

The CDR3 coding sequence is TGTGCCTGGAGTGGACAGGGGAGTTCACCCCTCCACTTT. This encodes CAWSGQGSSPLHF. V and J are TRBV30 and TRBJ1-6, with 8 bases aligning to TRBD1. Looked up from germline, CDR1 is GTSNPN and CDR2 is SVGIG (reference sequence). Trimming removed 1 base from V and 9 bases from J; junction bases left unmatched: 2. This CDR3 contains 13 residues.

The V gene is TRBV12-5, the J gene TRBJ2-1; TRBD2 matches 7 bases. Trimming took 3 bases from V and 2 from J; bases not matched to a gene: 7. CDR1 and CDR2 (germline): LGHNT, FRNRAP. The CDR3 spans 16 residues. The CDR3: CASGFQREGAYNEQFF. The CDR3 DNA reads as TGTGCTAGTGGTTTCCAGCGGGAAGGGGCCTACAATGAGCAGTTCTTC.

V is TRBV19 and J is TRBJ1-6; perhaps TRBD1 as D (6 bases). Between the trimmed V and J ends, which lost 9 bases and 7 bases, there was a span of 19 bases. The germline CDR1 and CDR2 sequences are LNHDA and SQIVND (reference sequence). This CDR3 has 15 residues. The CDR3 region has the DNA TGTGCCAGCCGTCTCCCAGGGGTGCAGAATTCACCCCTCCACTTT. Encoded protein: CASRLPGVQNSPLHF. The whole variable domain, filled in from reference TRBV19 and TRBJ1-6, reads DGGITQSPKYLFRKEGQNVTLSCEQNLNHDAMYWYRQDPGQGLRLIYYSQIVNDFQKGDIAEGYSVSREKKESFPLTVTSAQKNPTAFYLCASRLPGVQNSPLHFGNGTRLTVT.